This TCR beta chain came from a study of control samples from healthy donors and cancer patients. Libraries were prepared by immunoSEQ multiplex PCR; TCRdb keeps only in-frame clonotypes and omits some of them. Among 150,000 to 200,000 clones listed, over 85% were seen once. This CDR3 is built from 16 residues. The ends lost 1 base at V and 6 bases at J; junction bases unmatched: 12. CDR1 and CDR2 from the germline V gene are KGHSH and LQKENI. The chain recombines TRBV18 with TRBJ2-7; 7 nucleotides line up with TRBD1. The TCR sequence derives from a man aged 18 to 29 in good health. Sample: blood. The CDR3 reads CASSPLSVTGIGEQYF. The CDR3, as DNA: TGTGCCAGCTCACCACTATCTGTGACAGGGATCGGCGAGCAGTACTTC.